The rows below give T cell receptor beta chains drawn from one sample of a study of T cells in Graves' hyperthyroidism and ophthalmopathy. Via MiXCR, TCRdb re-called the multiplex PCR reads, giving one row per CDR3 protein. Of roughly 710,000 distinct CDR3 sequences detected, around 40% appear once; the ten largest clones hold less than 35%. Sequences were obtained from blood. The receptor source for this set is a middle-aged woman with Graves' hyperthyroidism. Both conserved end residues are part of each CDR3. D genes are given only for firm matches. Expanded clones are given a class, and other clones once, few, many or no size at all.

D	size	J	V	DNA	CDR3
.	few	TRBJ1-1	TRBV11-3	TGTGCCAGCAGCTTAGACCAAGTGGCGAACACTGAAGCTTTCTTT	CASSLDQVANTEAFF
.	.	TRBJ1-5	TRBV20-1	TGCAGTGCTAGTGTTGGAGGACCTAATAATCAGCCCCAGCATTTT	CSASVGGPNNQPQHF
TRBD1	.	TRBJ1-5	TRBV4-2	TGTGCCAGCAGCTCTGACAGGGTACCTACTTTTAGCAATCAGCCCCAGCATTTT	CASSSDRVPTFSNQPQHF
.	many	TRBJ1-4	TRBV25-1	TGTGCCAGCAGTGAAGGGGGGACGGCGGATAATGAAAAACTGTTTTTT	CASSEGGTADNEKLFF
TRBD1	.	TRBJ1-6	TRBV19	TGTGCCAGTAGTATAGGACAGGGCCTTAATTCACCCCTCCACTTT	CASSIGQGLNSPLHF
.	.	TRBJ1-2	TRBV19	TGTGCCAGCAGCCAAAGCCATCTCCCGGGGAGCGGCTACACCTTC	CASSQSHLPGSGYTF
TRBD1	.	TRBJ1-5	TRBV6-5	TGTGCCAGCAATCCCGGGACAGGGGGCGGACAGCCCCAGCATTTT	CASNPGTGGGQPQHF
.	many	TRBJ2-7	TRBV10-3	TGTGCCATCAGTGACGACAGGTGGGCCTACGAGCAGTACTTC	CAISDDRWAYEQYF
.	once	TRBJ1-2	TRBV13	TGTGCCAGCAGGTGGGCAGGGGTGTTTGGGAACACCTTC	CASRWAGVFGNTF
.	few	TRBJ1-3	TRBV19	TGTGCCAGTAGTCTTCGGGGCTATTTACTCGGAAACACCATATATTTT	CASSLRGYLLGNTIYF
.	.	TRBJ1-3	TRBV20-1	TGCAGTGCTAGAGACTATGGGGGCCCGGGAAACACCATATATTTT	CSARDYGGPGNTIYF
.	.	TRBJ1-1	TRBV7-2	TGTGCCAGCACACGCGACGGGGGCATAACTGAAGCTTTCTTT	CASTRDGGITEAFF
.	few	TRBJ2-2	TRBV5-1	TGCGCCAGCAGCCCTTCCCTACTCGGGGGGCATGTCGGGGAGCTGTTTTTT	CASSPSLLGGHVGELFF
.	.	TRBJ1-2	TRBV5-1	TGCGCCAGCAGCCCGGAGGTCAACTATGGCTACACCTTC	CASSPEVNYGYTF
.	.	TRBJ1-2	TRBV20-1	TGCAGTGCTAAGGCTTTTATCCCTGGGTATGGCTACACCTTC	CSAKAFIPGYGYTF
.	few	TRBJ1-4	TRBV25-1	TGTGCCAGTAGTCCGAGGGGGACGGATGAAAAACTGTTTTTT	CASSPRGTDEKLFF
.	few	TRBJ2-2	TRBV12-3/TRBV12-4	TGTGCCGGCTCCGGGACAAACACCGGGGAGCTGTTTTTT	CAGSGTNTGELFF
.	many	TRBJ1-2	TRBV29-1	TGCAGCGTTGGTGGGGGAGCTAACTATGGCTACACCTTC	CSVGGGANYGYTF
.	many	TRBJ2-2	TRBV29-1	TGCAGCGTGACCTTCGGGACGGACACCGGGGAGCTGTTTTTT	CSVTFGTDTGELFF
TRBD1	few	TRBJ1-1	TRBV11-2	TGTGCCAGCAGCCCGTCTTCGACAGGGATTTTCACTGAAGCTTTCTTT	CASSPSSTGIFTEAFF
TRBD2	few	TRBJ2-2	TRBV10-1	TGCGCCAGCAGCGGGGGGACCACTACCGGGGAGCTGTTTTTT	CASSGGTTTGELFF
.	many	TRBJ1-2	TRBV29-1	TGCAGCGTTGTAATAGGGTATGGCTACACCTTC	CSVVIGYGYTF
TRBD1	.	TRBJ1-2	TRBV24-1	TGTGCCACCAGTGAAAGGACAGGCACTAACTATGGCTACACCTTC	CATSERTGTNYGYTF
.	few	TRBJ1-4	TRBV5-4	TGTGCCAGCAGCTTGAATCCAGGGGCCTATAATGAAAAACTGTTTTTT	CASSLNPGAYNEKLFF
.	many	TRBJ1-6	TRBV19	TGTGCCAGTGCCGTAGAAAATAATTCACCCCTCCACTTT	CASAVENNSPLHF
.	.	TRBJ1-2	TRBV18	TGTGCCAGCTCACCAGGACAGTGGGAGGATGGCTACACCTTC	CASSPGQWEDGYTF
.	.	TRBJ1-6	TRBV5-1	TGTGCCAGCAGCTCCCCTAAAAAAGACGGAAATAATTCACCCCTCCACTTT	CASSSPKKDGNNSPLHF
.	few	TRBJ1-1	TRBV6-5	TGTGCCAGCAGGGAACCATCGCGTGAAGCTTTCTTT	CASREPSREAFF
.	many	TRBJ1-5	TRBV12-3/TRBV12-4	TGTGCCAGCACCTTAGGACGGTTCCCTCAGCCCCAGCATTTT	CASTLGRFPQPQHF
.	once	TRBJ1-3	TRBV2	TGTGCCAGACAGAGCTCTGGAAACACCATATATTTT	CARQSSGNTIYF
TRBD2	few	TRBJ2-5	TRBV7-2	TGTGCCAGCAGCTCGACGGCGGGAGCTGAGGGGACCCAGTACTTC	CASSSTAGAEGTQYF
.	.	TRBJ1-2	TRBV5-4	TGTGCCAGCAGCTTGCTCGCGTCCGCCACTCGCTATGGCTACACCTTC	CASSLLASATRYGYTF
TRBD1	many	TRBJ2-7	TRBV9	TGTGCCAGCAGCCGGACAGGTAGTTACGAGCAGTACTTC	CASSRTGSYEQYF